This T cell receptor (beta chain) was retrieved from a study of T cell responses to AZD1222 COVID-19 vaccine. Study findings and constraints: Clonal diversity was possibly underestimated, and white British individuals and females predominated among donors.

Some clones are missing from TCRdb's copy, which holds only in-frame ones; the method was immunoSEQ multiplex PCR. The profile shows more than 140,000 clones, roughly 88% of them singletons. Concerning this clone: Its specificity is unknown.

Germline-derived CDR1 and CDR2 are MNHEY and SVGEGT. Trimming removed 2 bases from V and 5 bases from J, with 12 bases in between. CDR3 size: 14 residues. The TCR comes from an adult in good health. The chain carries TRBV6-2 or TRBV6-3 and TRBJ2-5; tentatively, D is TRBD1 (5 bases). The specimen comprised peripheral blood, sampled on day 0 of AZD1222 vaccination. The CDR3 loop is CASSYRRVLETQYF. The DNA for the CDR3 is TGTGCCAGCAGTTACCGCAGGGTACTGGAGACCCAGTACTTC.